These T cell receptor beta chains were read from a single sample in a study of beta chain features in type 1 diabetes. Using immunoSEQ multiplex PCR, the repertoire was profiled, and TCRdb retains in-frame clones only, with some absent. The sample lists hundreds of thousands of clones, roughly 13% seen once, with 0.022% in the top ten. The specimen sequenced was naive CD4+ T cells from blood. Source of these receptors: a man younger than 30 with type 1 diabetes. Both conserved end residues are part of each CDR3. The D gene is left open where the match is weak. Where a row states a size, it is once, few, many or the class of an expanded clone; other rows omit it.

CDR3aa: CASSLGEGQGNTEAFF; CDR3nt: TGCGCCAGCAGCTTGGGGGAAGGACAGGGGAACACTGAAGCTTTCTTT; d_gene: TRBD1; v_gene: TRBV5-1; abundance: .; j_gene: TRBJ1-1
CDR3aa: CASSSTGGVQETQYF; CDR3nt: TGTGCCAGCAGCTCTACAGGGGGTGTCCAAGAGACCCAGTACTTC; d_gene: TRBD1; v_gene: TRBV13; abundance: few; j_gene: TRBJ2-5
CDR3aa: CASSHRTSGGEADTQYF; CDR3nt: TGCGCCAGCAGCCACAGGACTAGCGGGGGGGAAGCAGATACGCAGTATTTT; d_gene: TRBD2; v_gene: TRBV4-1; abundance: .; j_gene: TRBJ2-3
CDR3aa: CASTPPQGTRPYF; CDR3nt: TGTGCCAGCACGCCCCCCCAGGGCACACGGCCGTATTTT; d_gene: .; v_gene: TRBV13; abundance: few; j_gene: TRBJ2-3
CDR3aa: CSASWTGSHFF; CDR3nt: TGCAGTGCTAGTTGGACAGGGTCGCATTTCTTT; d_gene: TRBD1; v_gene: TRBV20-1; abundance: .; j_gene: TRBJ1-1
CDR3aa: CASSQGLQIYGYTF; CDR3nt: TGTGCCAGCAGCCAAGGACTACAGATCTATGGCTACACCTTC; d_gene: .; v_gene: TRBV7-2; abundance: few; j_gene: TRBJ1-2
CDR3aa: CATSLRQGRETQYF; CDR3nt: TGTGCCACCAGCTTACGACAGGGAAGAGAGACCCAGTACTTC; d_gene: TRBD1; v_gene: TRBV15; abundance: few; j_gene: TRBJ2-5
CDR3aa: CASSLIPPSGGLVGELFF; CDR3nt: TGTGCCAGCAGTTTAATCCCCCCTAGCGGGGGGCTAGTCGGGGAGCTGTTTTTT; d_gene: TRBD2; v_gene: TRBV27; abundance: few; j_gene: TRBJ2-2
CDR3aa: CAWSRGRTDTQYF; CDR3nt: TGTGCCTGGAGTCGGGGAAGGACAGATACGCAGTATTTT; d_gene: .; v_gene: TRBV30; abundance: few; j_gene: TRBJ2-3
CDR3aa: CASSLTTWGPRYNEQFF; CDR3nt: TGTGCCAGCAGCTTAACAACGTGGGGACCCCGGTACAATGAGCAGTTCTTC; d_gene: .; v_gene: TRBV11-2; abundance: .; j_gene: TRBJ2-1
CDR3aa: CASSLGPAPGQRARQFF; CDR3nt: TGTGCCAGCAGCTTAGGCCCGGCCCCGGGACAAAGAGCCAGGCAGTTCTTC; d_gene: .; v_gene: TRBV7-9; abundance: .; j_gene: TRBJ2-1
CDR3aa: CASSAQGSYGYTF; CDR3nt: TGTGCCAGCAGTGCCCAGGGTAGCTATGGCTACACCTTC; d_gene: .; v_gene: TRBV2; abundance: few; j_gene: TRBJ1-2
CDR3aa: CASRKGDPGANVLTF; CDR3nt: TGTGCCAGCCGAAAAGGGGATCCGGGGGCCAACGTCCTGACTTTC; d_gene: .; v_gene: TRBV2; abundance: few; j_gene: TRBJ2-6
CDR3aa: CSATGAYNEQFF; CDR3nt: TGCAGCGCCACAGGGGCATACAATGAGCAGTTCTTC; d_gene: TRBD1; v_gene: TRBV29-1; abundance: few; j_gene: TRBJ2-1
CDR3aa: CASRRTSGGADTQYF; CDR3nt: TGTGCCAGCAGACGGACTAGCGGGGGGGCAGATACGCAGTATTTT; d_gene: TRBD2; v_gene: TRBV6-5; abundance: .; j_gene: TRBJ2-3
CDR3aa: CASSFGRENEQFF; CDR3nt: TGTGCTAGCAGCTTCGGACGGGAGAATGAGCAGTTCTTC; d_gene: .; v_gene: TRBV7-7; abundance: .; j_gene: TRBJ2-1
CDR3aa: CASSPGVGSETQYF; CDR3nt: TGTGCCAGCAGCCCCGGGGTGGGTTCCGAGACCCAGTACTTC; d_gene: .; v_gene: TRBV6-5; abundance: .; j_gene: TRBJ2-5
CDR3aa: CASSPNTNEKLFF; CDR3nt: TGTGCCAGCTCACCCAACACTAATGAAAAACTGTTTTTT; d_gene: .; v_gene: TRBV18; abundance: few; j_gene: TRBJ1-4
CDR3aa: CASSLDRGTAQETQYF; CDR3nt: TGTGCCAGCAGCTTAGACCGGGGGACAGCCCAAGAGACCCAGTACTTC; d_gene: .; v_gene: TRBV7-8; abundance: few; j_gene: TRBJ2-5
CDR3aa: CASSLDRGLLDEQFF; CDR3nt: TGTGCCAGCAGTTTGGACAGGGGGCTCCTGGATGAGCAGTTCTTC; d_gene: TRBD1; v_gene: TRBV28; abundance: few; j_gene: TRBJ2-1
CDR3aa: CASSVAPGYEQYF; CDR3nt: TGTGCCAGCAGCGTAGCTCCAGGTTACGAGCAGTACTTC; d_gene: .; v_gene: TRBV9; abundance: few; j_gene: TRBJ2-7
CDR3aa: CASSQGQGTEAFF; CDR3nt: TGTGCCAGCAGTCAAGGACAGGGGACTGAAGCTTTCTTT; d_gene: TRBD1; v_gene: TRBV27; abundance: .; j_gene: TRBJ1-1
CDR3aa: CASSYSNVQVGQFF; CDR3nt: TGTGCCAGCAGTTACTCCAATGTTCAGGTCGGGCAGTTCTTC; d_gene: .; v_gene: TRBV6-5; abundance: .; j_gene: TRBJ2-1
CDR3aa: CASSYGGARVDTEAFF; CDR3nt: TGTGCCAGCAGCTACGGCGGGGCCAGGGTGGACACTGAAGCTTTCTTT; d_gene: .; v_gene: TRBV7-2; abundance: few; j_gene: TRBJ1-1
CDR3aa: CASSFGLALDTQYF; CDR3nt: TGTGCCAGCAGCTTTGGGCTAGCGCTGGATACGCAGTATTTT; d_gene: .; v_gene: TRBV7-3; abundance: .; j_gene: TRBJ2-3
CDR3aa: CASSPGQGNTEAFF; CDR3nt: TGTGCCAGCTCACCAGGGCAGGGGAACACTGAAGCTTTCTTT; d_gene: .; v_gene: TRBV18; abundance: .; j_gene: TRBJ1-1
CDR3aa: CASSRDNYGYTF; CDR3nt: TGTGCCAGCAGCCGAGATAACTATGGCTACACCTTC; d_gene: .; v_gene: TRBV7-3; abundance: few; j_gene: TRBJ1-2
CDR3aa: CASSYSGRTNEKLFF; CDR3nt: TGTGCCAGCAGTTATTCAGGGAGGACTAATGAAAAACTGTTTTTT; d_gene: .; v_gene: TRBV6-5; abundance: .; j_gene: TRBJ1-4
CDR3aa: CASSYDSGNTIYF; CDR3nt: TGTGCCAGCAGTTACGACAGTGGAAACACCATATATTTT; d_gene: .; v_gene: TRBV6-5; abundance: .; j_gene: TRBJ1-3
CDR3aa: CASSARDRGHGYTF; CDR3nt: TGTGCCAGCAGTGCTAGGGACAGGGGCCATGGCTACACCTTC; d_gene: TRBD1; v_gene: TRBV27; abundance: few; j_gene: TRBJ1-2
CDR3aa: CASSSSGTGEQYF; CDR3nt: TGTGCCAGCAGCAGTTCCGGGACCGGGGAGCAGTACTTC; d_gene: .; v_gene: TRBV7-9; abundance: .; j_gene: TRBJ2-7
CDR3aa: CASSVQAGTSYNEQFF; CDR3nt: TGTGCCAGCAGCGTCCAAGCCGGGACTAGCTACAATGAGCAGTTCTTC; d_gene: TRBD2; v_gene: TRBV7-2; abundance: few; j_gene: TRBJ2-1
CDR3aa: CASSEEGTRGTGELFF; CDR3nt: TGTGCCAGCAGTGAAGAGGGGACGAGGGGTACCGGGGAGCTGTTTTTT; d_gene: .; v_gene: TRBV2; abundance: .; j_gene: TRBJ2-2
CDR3aa: CASSEEGQGNQPQHF; CDR3nt: TGTGCCAGCAGTGAAGAGGGACAGGGAAATCAGCCCCAGCATTTT; d_gene: TRBD1; v_gene: TRBV2; abundance: .; j_gene: TRBJ1-5
CDR3aa: CASSTRGLAQETQYF; CDR3nt: TGTGCCAGCAGTACCAGGGGGCTGGCACAAGAGACCCAGTACTTC; d_gene: TRBD1; v_gene: TRBV28; abundance: .; j_gene: TRBJ2-5
CDR3aa: CASSLSPTGRETQYF; CDR3nt: TGTGCCAGCAGTTTATCGCCGACAGGGAGAGAGACCCAGTACTTC; d_gene: TRBD1; v_gene: TRBV27; abundance: .; j_gene: TRBJ2-5
CDR3aa: CASSFAGTVYEQFF; CDR3nt: TGTGCCAGCAGTTTCGCAGGGACAGTTTATGAGCAGTTCTTC; d_gene: TRBD1; v_gene: TRBV7-6; abundance: .; j_gene: TRBJ2-1
CDR3aa: CASSDWGQANTGELFF; CDR3nt: TGCGCCAGCAGTGATTGGGGACAGGCGAACACCGGGGAGCTGTTTTTT; d_gene: TRBD1; v_gene: TRBV10-1; abundance: few; j_gene: TRBJ2-2
CDR3aa: CSVTLGNEQYF; CDR3nt: TGCAGCGTTACACTGGGGAACGAGCAGTACTTC; d_gene: .; v_gene: TRBV29-1; abundance: few; j_gene: TRBJ2-7
CDR3aa: CASSTMNTEAFF; CDR3nt: TGTGCCAGCTCAACCATGAACACTGAAGCTTTCTTT; d_gene: .; v_gene: TRBV18; abundance: .; j_gene: TRBJ1-1
CDR3aa: CASSQLRQRSYEQYF; CDR3nt: TGCGCCAGCAGCCAATTGAGACAGAGGTCCTACGAGCAGTACTTC; d_gene: .; v_gene: TRBV4-1; abundance: few; j_gene: TRBJ2-7
CDR3aa: CASSLGQGQETQYF; CDR3nt: TGTGCCAGCAGCTTAGGACAGGGGCAAGAGACCCAGTACTTC; d_gene: TRBD1; v_gene: TRBV11-2; abundance: .; j_gene: TRBJ2-5
CDR3aa: CASRTGDGEKLFF; CDR3nt: TGTGCCAGCCGAACAGGGGATGGAGAAAAACTGTTTTTT; d_gene: TRBD1; v_gene: TRBV2; abundance: few; j_gene: TRBJ1-4
CDR3aa: CASSLVGAAQETQYF; CDR3nt: TGTGCCAGCAGCTTAGTAGGCGCAGCACAAGAGACCCAGTACTTC; d_gene: .; v_gene: TRBV11-3; abundance: .; j_gene: TRBJ2-5
CDR3aa: CASIPGTGTEAFF; CDR3nt: TGTGCCAGTATTCCGGGGACGGGCACTGAAGCTTTCTTT; d_gene: .; v_gene: TRBV19; abundance: few; j_gene: TRBJ1-1
CDR3aa: CASSYWRGRETQYF; CDR3nt: TGTGCCAGCAGTTACTGGAGGGGTAGGGAGACCCAGTACTTC; d_gene: .; v_gene: TRBV6-5; abundance: few; j_gene: TRBJ2-5
CDR3aa: CASSPPDRKNTEAFF; CDR3nt: TGTGCCAGCAGCCCACCCGACAGAAAGAACACTGAAGCTTTCTTT; d_gene: .; v_gene: TRBV5-4; abundance: .; j_gene: TRBJ1-1
CDR3aa: CASSLVATDTQYF; CDR3nt: TGCGCCAGCAGCTTGGTGGCCACAGATACGCAGTATTTT; d_gene: .; v_gene: TRBV5-1; abundance: .; j_gene: TRBJ2-3
CDR3aa: CASSQVGQGVLYGYTF; CDR3nt: TGCGCCAGCAGCCAAGTAGGACAGGGAGTACTCTATGGCTACACCTTC; d_gene: TRBD1; v_gene: TRBV4-1; abundance: .; j_gene: TRBJ1-2
CDR3aa: CATSRDMQVGDTQYF; CDR3nt: TGTGCCACCAGCAGAGATATGCAGGTTGGGGATACGCAGTATTTT; d_gene: .; v_gene: TRBV15; abundance: .; j_gene: TRBJ2-3
CDR3aa: CASSPPGPSGLSSYNEQFF; CDR3nt: TGTGCCAGCAGCCCCCCCGGGCCTAGCGGGTTGAGCTCCTACAATGAGCAGTTCTTC; d_gene: TRBD2; v_gene: TRBV5-4; abundance: .; j_gene: TRBJ2-1
CDR3aa: CSVEWEMGQFYGYTF; CDR3nt: TGCAGCGTTGAATGGGAAATGGGGCAGTTCTATGGCTACACCTTC; d_gene: .; v_gene: TRBV29-1; abundance: .; j_gene: TRBJ1-2
CDR3aa: CASSLIVTGRSEKLFF; CDR3nt: TGTGCCAGCAGCTTGATTGTGACAGGGCGGAGTGAAAAACTGTTTTTT; d_gene: TRBD1; v_gene: TRBV5-5; abundance: .; j_gene: TRBJ1-4
CDR3aa: CASNSLSIQYF; CDR3nt: TGTGCCAGCAACTCGTTAAGCATTCAGTACTTC; d_gene: .; v_gene: TRBV2; abundance: few; j_gene: TRBJ2-4
CDR3aa: CAVMGRQGATTGANVLTF; CDR3nt: TGTGCCGTCATGGGTAGGCAGGGGGCGACTACTGGGGCCAACGTCCTGACTTTC; d_gene: TRBD1; v_gene: TRBV5-4; abundance: .; j_gene: TRBJ2-6
CDR3aa: CASSDAPGSQGDGRGDTQYF; CDR3nt: TGTGCCAGCAGTGATGCCCCCGGATCTCAGGGGGACGGACGGGGGGATACGCAGTATTTT; d_gene: .; v_gene: TRBV2; abundance: few; j_gene: TRBJ2-3
CDR3aa: CASSSGGSGYNSPLHF; CDR3nt: TGTGCCAGCAGCAGTGGGGGAAGTGGCTATAATTCACCCCTCCACTTT; d_gene: .; v_gene: TRBV2; abundance: .; j_gene: TRBJ1-6
CDR3aa: CASSLPGLPDHF; CDR3nt: TGTGCCAGCAGTTTACCCGGACTGCCCGACCACTTC; d_gene: .; v_gene: TRBV28; abundance: once; j_gene: TRBJ1-2
CDR3aa: CASSSGQGGQPQHF; CDR3nt: TGTGCCAGCAGCTCGGGACAGGGCGGTCAGCCCCAGCATTTT; d_gene: TRBD1; v_gene: TRBV9; abundance: few; j_gene: TRBJ1-5
CDR3aa: CASSPGGNSPLHF; CDR3nt: TGTGCCAGCAGCCCCGGGGGTAATTCACCCCTCCACTTT; d_gene: .; v_gene: TRBV6-4; abundance: .; j_gene: TRBJ1-6